The 28 T cell receptor beta chains presented below share a single source sample, sequenced in a study of blood T cells in healthy people across ages (dated by TCRdb to the mid-2010s). To prepare the library, 5' RACE was applied. A second PCR of roughly 7 to 11 cycles was performed with a sample-barcoded 5' primer and a J-beta primer mix. The public reads were reprocessed in TCRdb via fastp at Q25 and MiXCR, keeping in-frame beta chains. Rows with one shared CDR3 protein collapse into an entry with the most common genes and DNA. Across this sample there are 1,800,000 or so distinct CDR3 sequences, with about two fifths seen only once. The ten largest clonotypes hold roughly 23% of the sample. The sample taken for sequencing was blood. These receptors all stem from a human donor in good health.

The chain couples TRBV12-3 or TRBV12-4 to TRBJ1-2; D not resolved. The V end was cut by 7 bases, the J end by 8 bases, with 14 bases between. The CDR3 consists of 12 residues. The CDR3 DNA follows: TGTGCCAGCACCCGCTCGAGAGAAGGCTACACCTTC. Translation: CASTRSREGYTF.

This sequence joins TRBV14 and TRBJ1-2; 10 nucleotides align to TRBD1. The junction had 14 bases not matched to a gene; V was cut back by 4 bases and J by 6 bases. Germline lookup yields CDR1 SGHDN and CDR2 FVKESK. This CDR3 region has 17 residues. The DNA for the CDR3 is TGTGCCAGCAGCCCCCCGTCCGGGACAGGGGTCAGGAATGGCTACACCTTC. This gives the protein CASSPPSGTGVRNGYTF. Looking up the rest from reference TRBV14 and TRBJ1-2 gives the full variable domain: EAGVTQFPSHSVIEKGQTVTLRCDPISGHDNLYWYRRVMGKEIKFLLHFVKESKQDESGMPNNRFLAERTGGTYSTLKVQPAELEDSGVYFCASSPPSGTGVRNGYTFGSGTRLTVV.

The CDR3 is CASSYRGRGNEKLFF. In DNA form, the CDR3 reads TGCGCCAGCAGCTACCGGGGGAGAGGTAATGAAAAACTGTTTTTT. The chain employs TRBV5-1 and TRBJ1-4; weak D call: TRBD1 (5 bases). CDR3 length equals 15 residues. V lost 3 bases to trimming and J lost 4 bases, with 13 bases between them. Per germline, CDR1 SGHRS and CDR2 YFSETQ.

This clonotype appeared a few times. CDR3: CASSLYSGANSPLHF. As DNA, the CDR3 is TGCGCCAGCAGCTTGTATTCAGGTGCTAATTCACCCCTCCACTTT. This sequence joins TRBV5-1 and TRBJ1-6, with D unclear. CDR1 is SGHRS and CDR2 is YFSETQ in the germline V gene. The CDR3 consists of 15 residues. V was shortened by 1 base and J by 6 bases, with 11 bases between the two germline ends.

This rearrangement joins TRBV5-1 to TRBJ1-4; no clear D gene. V lost 0 bases and J lost 7, with 13 bases in between. Germline lookup yields CDR1 SGHRS and CDR2 YFSETQ. This CDR3 spans 15 amino acids. The CDR3, as DNA: TGCGCCAGCAGCTTGGCCGGAAACCCGCGTGAAAAACTGTTTTTT. Amino acid sequence: CASSLAGNPREKLFF.

V and J are TRBV20-1 and TRBJ2-3; no clear D gene. V was pared by 3 bases and J by 2 bases, with 21 bases between. The length of the CDR3 is 17 residues. Per the germline V gene, CDR1 is DFQATT and CDR2 is SNEGSKA (reference sequence). CDR3 sequence reads: CSASRATAESYTDTQYF. The CDR3 DNA follows: TGCAGTGCTAGTAGGGCTACGGCGGAGAGCTACACAGATACGCAGTATTTT.

This clonotype came up a few times. The chain is built from TRBV27 and TRBJ2-7, with D possibly matching TRBD1 (5 bases). Trimming took 2 bases from V and 2 from J, leaving 13 bases between them. The length of the CDR3 is 15 residues. From germline, CDR1 is MNHEY and CDR2 SMNVEV (reference sequence). Here the CDR3 reads CASSLLAGNTYEQYF. DNA of the CDR3: TGTGCCAGCAGTTTACTGGCAGGGAATACCTACGAGCAGTACTTC.

This clonotype has a handful of counts. This chain connects TRBV11-2 to TRBJ1-2; D is unclear. Germline V gives CDR1 SGHAT, CDR2 FQNNGV. CDR3 length: 15 amino acids. The ends were cut back, 7 bases at V and 4 bases at J, with 19 bases in the middle. The CDR3 loop reads CASTTLVAEAYGYTF. CDR3 bases: TGTGCCAGCACCACCCTGGTAGCGGAAGCCTATGGCTACACCTTC.

The chain links TRBV5-5 to TRBJ2-5, with a possible D match to TRBD2 (5 bases). The CDR3 runs to 14 residues. Trimming left V 0 bases short and J 11 bases short, with 17 bases between. Germline V gene sequence: CDR1 SGHKS, CDR2 YYEKEE (reference sequence). The CDR3 DNA sequence: TGTGCCAGCAGCTTGGGAGGGTATAATAGGGAGCAGTACTTC. This sequence encodes CASSLGGYNREQYF.

The V and J genes are TRBV7-9 and TRBJ2-1; no clear D gene. Germline V gene lookup returns CDR1 SEHNR and CDR2 FQNEAQ (reference sequence). V dropped 2 bases and J dropped 9 bases, with 11 bases sitting between them. The CDR3 length is 13 residues. The CDR3 is CASSLLRVGEQFF. The CDR3 nucleotides are TGTGCCAGCAGCTTATTACGAGTTGGTGAGCAGTTCTTC.

This chain uses TRBV27 with TRBJ2-3, with D possibly matching TRBD1 (6 bases). Germline values: CDR1 MNHEY, CDR2 SMNVEV (reference sequence). The CDR3 sequence is 12 residues long. With 5 bases removed from V and 11 bases from J, the gap between germline ends came to 14 bases. The CDR3 is CASSNRELVQYF. CDR3 bases: TGTGCCAGCAGTAACAGGGAGCTAGTGCAGTATTTT.

The gene calls are TRBV4-3 and TRBJ1-1; possible D gene TRBD1, 5 bases. Trimming took 0 bases from V and 10 from J, leaving 12 bases between them. Germline lookup yields CDR1 LGHNA and CDR2 YSLEER. The CDR3 is 13 amino acids. CDR3 loop: CASSQDSQGVAFF. CDR3 DNA: TGCGCCAGCAGCCAAGATTCCCAGGGAGTAGCTTTCTTT.

The J gene is TRBJ1-2, the V gene TRBV5-1; D might be TRBD1 (6 bases). The CDR3 covers 14 residues. CDR1 SGHRS and CDR2 YFSETQ come from the germline V gene. Trimming cost V 4 bases and J 7 bases, with 17 bases left between them. The CDR3 bases are TGCGCCAGCAGCCCAATACAGGGTCCGGGTGGCTACACCTTC. Protein sequence: CASSPIQGPGGYTF.

This clonotype was counted between two and nine times. The chain links TRBV4-1 to TRBJ2-5; D may be TRBD1 or TRBD2 (6 bases each). The ends were cut back, 1 base at V and 5 bases at J, with 14 bases in the middle. Germline CDR1 is MGHRA and CDR2 is YSYEKL. The CDR3 extends over 15 amino acids. CDR3 amino acids: CASSQVRRRGETQYF. The CDR3 DNA is TGCGCCAGCAGCCAAGTGCGGCGGAGGGGGGAGACCCAGTACTTC.

The chain combines TRBV20-1 with TRBJ2-4; D is unclear. Gene TRBJ2-7 matches the end of the DNA better, so the J call may be wrong. Germline V gives CDR1 DFQATT, CDR2 SNEGSKA (reference sequence). The CDR3 length is 13 residues. The CDR3 here is CSALGWSGSEQYF. The CDR3 DNA reads TGCAGTGCTTTAGGGTGGTCAGGTTCCGAGCAGTACTTC.

This clonotype was seen a handful of times. The V and J genes are TRBV7-9 and TRBJ2-3; the D gene is possibly TRBD1 (6 bases). CDR3 size: 12 residues. With 10 bases removed from V and 2 bases from J, the gap between germline ends came to 10 bases. The germline gives CDR1 SEHNR, CDR2 FQNEAQ (reference sequence). This CDR3 is CATTGYTDTQYF. As DNA, the CDR3 is TGTGCCACCACAGGGTACACAGATACGCAGTATTTT.

The rearrangement uses TRBV6-1 and TRBJ1-5, with D possibly matching TRBD1 (6 bases). Trimming cost V 5 bases and J 6 bases, with 20 bases left between them. Germline CDR1 reads MNHNS; CDR2 reads SASEGT. This CDR3 is 16 amino acids long. In DNA, the CDR3 is TGTGCCAGCAGTCCAAGCCCCCCGGGGGCGGCTCAGCCCCAGCATTTT. It specifies CASSPSPPGAAQPQHF.

The chain employs TRBV7-2 and TRBJ1-2; no clear D. The CDR3 spans 14 residues. Trimming left V 5 bases short and J 8 bases short, with 18 bases between. Germline assignment: CDR1 SGHTA and CDR2 FQGNSA. The CDR3: CASSQNTDAIGYTF. The CDR3 nucleotides are TGTGCCAGCAGCCAAAATACGGACGCGATCGGCTACACCTTC.

There are a few counts of this clonotype. The chain uses TRBV29-1 and TRBJ1-1; perhaps TRBD1 as D (5 bases). The CDR3 is made up of 12 amino acids. V shed 5 bases and J shed 3 bases, with 10 bases lying between them. Germline CDR1 SQVTM, CDR2 ANQGSEA. DNA for the CDR3: TGCAGCGTTTGGGGGGGGGACACTGAAGCTTTCTTT. Its translation: CSVWGGDTEAFF.

This sequence joins TRBV28 and TRBJ2-7; 9 positions match TRBD1. V shed 5 bases and J 0 bases; nucleotides not matched to a gene: 5. CDR1 is MDHEN and CDR2 is SYDVKM in the germline V gene. The CDR3 loop spans 15 amino acids. The CDR3 DNA is TGTGCCAGCAGTCGAGCGGGACAGGGCTCCTACGAGCAGTACTTC. This codes for CASSRAGQGSYEQYF.

The V gene is TRBV20-1, the J gene TRBJ1-1, with D tentatively TRBD1 (6 bases). Between the trimmed V and J ends, which lost 8 bases and 1 base, there was a span of 17 bases. Looked up from germline, CDR1 is DFQATT and CDR2 is SNEGSKA (reference sequence). The CDR3 is made up of 14 amino acids. CDR3 amino acids: CSISGGPPNTEAFF. Here the CDR3 DNA reads TGCAGTATCAGTGGGGGGCCTCCGAACACTGAAGCTTTCTTT.

This clonotype was recorded only once. The V and J genes are TRBV9 and TRBJ2-1; 13 bases line up with TRBD2. Germline CDR1 SGDLS, CDR2 YYNGEE. CDR3 length: 20 residues. After removal of 3 bases from V and 0 bases from J, the junction contained 12 bases not matched to a gene. The CDR3 is CASSGTTRLAGGPSYNEQFF. The CDR3 DNA sequence: TGTGCCAGCAGCGGAACTACAAGACTAGCGGGGGGTCCCTCCTACAATGAGCAGTTCTTC.

This chain links TRBV7-7 with TRBJ2-7, with a tentative D call TRBD2 (6 bases). Germline V CDR1 and CDR2: SSHAT, FNYEAQ (reference sequence). V was trimmed by 5 bases and J by 4 bases, leaving 12 bases between them. This CDR3 contains 13 residues. This CDR3 reads CASSHEEGYEQYF. The CDR3, as DNA: TGTGCCAGCAGCCACGAGGAGGGGTACGAGCAGTACTTC.

The gene calls are TRBV29-1 and TRBJ2-7; weak D call: TRBD1 (5 bases). The germline V and J ends were trimmed by 6 bases and 0 bases, with 15 bases remaining between them. The germline CDR1 and CDR2 sequences are SQVTM and ANQGSEA. The CDR3 totals 14 residues. Written as DNA, the CDR3 is TGCAGCGTAAAAAGGGGCTATGACTCCTACGAGCAGTACTTC. This codes for CSVKRGYDSYEQYF.

The table lists this clonotype with a few counts. J is TRBJ1-6 and V is TRBV4-3; TRBD1 agrees at 7 bases. V dropped 1 base and J dropped 10; count of bases not matched to a gene: 10. The CDR3 consists of 16 residues. Germline V gives CDR1 LGHNA, CDR2 YSLEER. This CDR3 is CASSQGPQGNGSPLHF. CDR3 sequence (DNA): TGCGCCAGCAGCCAAGGCCCACAGGGGAACGGGTCACCCCTCCACTTT.

This chain links TRBV5-5 with TRBJ2-5; 7 bases align to TRBD2. The last part of the DNA fits TRBJ2-7 better; the J call may be wrong. This CDR3 contains 15 residues. Germline V CDR1 and CDR2: SGHKS, YYEKEE (reference sequence). In nucleotides, the CDR3 is TGTGCCAGCAATCCCCGAGGGGAGGGGTGGAACGAGCAGTACTTC. This encodes CASNPRGEGWNEQYF.

This clonotype has more than one count but fewer than ten. The J gene is TRBJ1-5, the V gene TRBV12-3 or TRBV12-4; D is perhaps TRBD1 (5 bases). Between the trimmed V and J ends, which lost 2 bases and 2 bases, there was a span of 19 bases. The CDR3 runs 18 residues. CDR3 nucleotide sequence: TGTGCCAGCAGTTTACCAACGACGGAGGGACTCCGCAATCAGCCCCAGCATTTT. Encoded protein: CASSLPTTEGLRNQPQHF.

The J gene is TRBJ2-1, the V gene TRBV20-1, with TRBD2 matching 11 bases. The CDR3 is 14 amino acids. CDR1 and CDR2 (germline): DFQATT, SNEGSKA (reference sequence). V shed 1 base, J shed 7 bases, and the junction held 3 bases outside the gene matches. This chain's CDR3 is CSARGLAGMNEQFF. In DNA form, the CDR3 reads TGCAGTGCTAGAGGACTAGCGGGGATGAATGAGCAGTTCTTC.